The T cell receptor (beta chain) described here comes from a study of blood T cell repertoires in COVID-19. At the level of the study: COVID-19 samples from acute and convalescent phases originated in the United States, Italy and Spain.

In the authors' methods: The authors estimated nucleated cell counts from reference gene primer amplification. Some clones are missing from TCRdb's copy, which holds only in-frame ones; the method was immunoSEQ multiplex PCR. V and J calls and clone size come straight from that table; D and trimming were deduced from the DNA. Among about 200,000 clones listed, 85% to 90% were seen once. Sequencing input: peripheral blood. The source is a woman aged 45-59 years with acute or convalescent COVID-19.

CDR3 coding DNA: TGTGCCAGTAGTATGACCCAGGGGGTGAGTTCACCCCTCCACTTT. It translates to CASSMTQGVSSPLHF. The rearrangement uses TRBV19 and TRBJ1-6; 7 nucleotides agree with TRBD1. The V and J ends lost 3 bases and 9 bases, in that order; junction bases with no gene match: 8. The germline CDR1 and CDR2 sequences are LNHDA and SQIVND (reference sequence). The CDR3 runs 15 residues.